This TCR beta chain was retrieved from a study of blood T cell repertoires in COVID-19. Study-level background: Acute and convalescent COVID-19 samples came from the United States, Italy and Spain. Sample material is recorded as cDNA or gDNA derived from T cells, B-cell-depleted T cells, or PBMCs.

The Seattle patients joined while their infection was active and were tracked longitudinally afterward. In the original workflow: Quantification of nucleated cells was approximated via reference gene primer amplification. TCRdb's copy holds only in-frame clones and misses some; the assay was immunoSEQ multiplex PCR. V, J and clone size reflect that table, while D and trimming were determined from the DNA. The sample records about 170,000 clones, around 80% being singletons. The CDR3 runs to 17 residues. The V gene's germline CDR1 is MRHNA and CDR2 SNTAGT. The V gene end was trimmed by 0 bases and the J gene end by 0 bases; junction bases not matched to a gene: 4.

This TCR was sampled from a woman in her seventies with COVID-19, enrolled during active disease. This chain joins TRBV6-4 and TRBJ2-1; TRBD1 agrees at 8 bases. Material: peripheral blood. CDR3 amino acids: CASSDSVTGGSYNEQFF. The CDR3 region has the DNA TGTGCCAGCAGTGACTCAGTCACAGGGGGCTCCTACAATGAGCAGTTCTTC.